What follows is one TCR beta chain and its context. Its antigen is undetermined. This sample was included in a study of Ad26.COV2.S vaccination and SARS-CoV-2 variants. The study, taken as a whole, reports: TCR breadth and depth analyses may have underestimated total T cell responses.

Here immunoSEQ multiplex PCR was the method, and the copy in TCRdb shows in-frame clones only, minus some. The table lists approximately 460,000 clones, roughly nine tenths of them singletons. Treatment denoted: about 20 received Ad26.COV2.S at low or high dose, single or two shots; about 5 received placebo; per-sample allocation not given. The study sampled participants on day 63 after the first vaccine or placebo injection. Donor was an adult aged 18-55 years in Boston. This CDR3 comprises 15 residues. Germline assignment: CDR1 SGHAT and CDR2 FQNNGV. V lost 5 bases and J lost 2, with 12 bases in between.

This chain connects TRBV11-2 to TRBJ2-2; possible D gene TRBD1, 6 bases. Source: peripheral blood, taken in a trial of Ad26.COV2.S vaccine versus placebo. The TCR comes from a person between 18 and 59 years old who received the Ad26.COV2.S COVID-19 vaccine or a placebo. The CDR3 DNA reads as TGTGCCAGCAGCATACAGGGTTTCAACACCGGGGAGCTGTTTTTT. Its translation is CASSIQGFNTGELFF.